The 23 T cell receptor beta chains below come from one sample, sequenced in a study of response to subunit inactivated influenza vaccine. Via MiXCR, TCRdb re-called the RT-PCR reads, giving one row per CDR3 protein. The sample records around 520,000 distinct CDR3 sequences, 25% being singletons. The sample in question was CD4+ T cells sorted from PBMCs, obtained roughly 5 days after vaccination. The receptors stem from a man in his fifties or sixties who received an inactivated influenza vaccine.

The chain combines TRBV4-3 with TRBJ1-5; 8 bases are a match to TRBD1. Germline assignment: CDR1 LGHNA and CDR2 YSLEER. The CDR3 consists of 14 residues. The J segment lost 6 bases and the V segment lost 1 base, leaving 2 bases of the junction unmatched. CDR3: CASSQGTGLQPQHF. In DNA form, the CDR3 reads TGCGCCAGCAGCCAAGGGACAGGGCTTCAGCCCCAGCATTTT.

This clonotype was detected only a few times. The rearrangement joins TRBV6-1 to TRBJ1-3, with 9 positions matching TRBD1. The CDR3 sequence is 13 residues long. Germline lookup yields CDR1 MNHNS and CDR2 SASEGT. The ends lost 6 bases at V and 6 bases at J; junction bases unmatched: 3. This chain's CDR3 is CASSRQGVNTIYF. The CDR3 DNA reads TGTGCCAGCAGCCGACAGGGGGTAAACACCATATATTTT.

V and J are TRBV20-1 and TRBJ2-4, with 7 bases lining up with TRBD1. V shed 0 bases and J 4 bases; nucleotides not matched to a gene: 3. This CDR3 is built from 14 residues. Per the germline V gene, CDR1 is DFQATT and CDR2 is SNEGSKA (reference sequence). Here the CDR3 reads CSARDRGQKNIQYF. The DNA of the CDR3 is TGCAGTGCTAGAGATCGGGGACAGAAAAACATTCAGTACTTC.

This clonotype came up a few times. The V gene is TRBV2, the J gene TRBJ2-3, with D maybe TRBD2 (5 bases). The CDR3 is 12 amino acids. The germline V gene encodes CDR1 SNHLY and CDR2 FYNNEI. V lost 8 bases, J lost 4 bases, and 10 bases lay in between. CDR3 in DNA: TGTGCCAGCTCGGACTGGGCAGATACGCAGTATTTT. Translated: CASSDWADTQYF.

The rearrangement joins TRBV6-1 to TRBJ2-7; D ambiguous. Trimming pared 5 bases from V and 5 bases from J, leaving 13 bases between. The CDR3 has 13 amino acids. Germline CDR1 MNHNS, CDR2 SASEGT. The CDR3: CASSQQPGNEQYF. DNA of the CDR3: TGTGCCAGCAGTCAGCAGCCAGGCAACGAGCAGTACTTC.

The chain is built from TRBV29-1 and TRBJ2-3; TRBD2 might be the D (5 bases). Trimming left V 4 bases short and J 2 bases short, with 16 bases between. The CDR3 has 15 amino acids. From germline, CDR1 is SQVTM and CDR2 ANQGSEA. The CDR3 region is CSVGLLAWYTDTQYF. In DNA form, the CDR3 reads TGCAGCGTTGGGTTATTAGCGTGGTACACAGATACGCAGTATTTT.

CDR3 coding DNA: TGTGCCAGCAGCGTGCATGGGGTCGCCAATGAAAAACTGTTTTTT. It yields the protein CASSVHGVANEKLFF. The chain combines TRBV9 with TRBJ1-4; D uncertain. V lost 2 bases to trimming and J lost 5 bases, with 13 bases between them. Germline CDR1 reads SGDLS; CDR2 reads YYNGEE. This CDR3 region has 15 residues.

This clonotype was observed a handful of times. Here the CDR3 DNA reads TGTGCCAGCAGTGCCCGGTCCGGCCACAATGAGCAGTTCTTC. It specifies CASSARSGHNEQFF. The V and J genes are TRBV6-2 or TRBV6-3 and TRBJ2-1, with unresolved D. V was clipped by 5 bases and J by 5 bases, with 13 bases between them. Germline V gene sequence: CDR1 MNHEY, CDR2 SVGEGT. There are 14 residues in the CDR3.

The CDR3 loop is CASSPDRSIQYF. The CDR3 nucleotides read TGCGCCAGCAGCCCGGACAGGAGCATTCAGTACTTC. The genes are TRBV5-1 and TRBJ2-4, with 7 nucleotides matching TRBD1. Germline CDR1 SGHRS, CDR2 YFSETQ. V lost 4 bases to trimming and J lost 9 bases; unmatched junction nucleotides: 4. The CDR3 is 12 amino acids.

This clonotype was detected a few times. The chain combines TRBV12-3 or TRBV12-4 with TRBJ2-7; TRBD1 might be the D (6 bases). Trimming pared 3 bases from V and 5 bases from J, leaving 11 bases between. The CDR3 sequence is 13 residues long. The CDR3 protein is CASSFQGPNEQYF. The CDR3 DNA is TGTGCCAGCAGTTTTCAGGGGCCCAACGAGCAGTACTTC.

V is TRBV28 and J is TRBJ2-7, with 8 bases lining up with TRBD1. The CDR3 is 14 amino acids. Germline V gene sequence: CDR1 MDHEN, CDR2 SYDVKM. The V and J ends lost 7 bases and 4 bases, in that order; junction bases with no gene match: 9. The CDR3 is CASKPTGDGYEQYF. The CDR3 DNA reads TGTGCCAGCAAGCCGACAGGGGACGGTTACGAGCAGTACTTC.

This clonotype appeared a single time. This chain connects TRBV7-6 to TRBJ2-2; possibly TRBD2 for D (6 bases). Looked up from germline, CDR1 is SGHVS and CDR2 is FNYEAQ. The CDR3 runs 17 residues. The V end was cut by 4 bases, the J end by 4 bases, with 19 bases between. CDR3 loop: CASSYVGTGQGTGELFF. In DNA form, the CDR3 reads TGTGCCAGCAGCTACGTCGGGACTGGGCAGGGCACCGGGGAGCTGTTTTTT.

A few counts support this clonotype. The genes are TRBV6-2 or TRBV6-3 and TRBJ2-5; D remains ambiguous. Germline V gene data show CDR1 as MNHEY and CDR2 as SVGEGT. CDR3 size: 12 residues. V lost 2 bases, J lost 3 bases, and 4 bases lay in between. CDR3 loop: CASSYGKETQYF. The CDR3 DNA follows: TGTGCCAGCAGTTACGGGAAAGAGACCCAGTACTTC.

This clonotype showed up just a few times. CDR3 DNA sequence: TGTGCCATCAGTGAGTCCGGACAGACCTACGAGCAGTACTTC. Residues: CAISESGQTYEQYF. The V gene is TRBV10-3, the J gene TRBJ2-7, with a possible D match to TRBD1 (6 bases). CDR3 length: 14 residues. Germline V gene lookup returns CDR1 ENHRY and CDR2 SYGVKD. With 0 bases removed from V and 2 bases from J, the gap between germline ends came to 8 bases.

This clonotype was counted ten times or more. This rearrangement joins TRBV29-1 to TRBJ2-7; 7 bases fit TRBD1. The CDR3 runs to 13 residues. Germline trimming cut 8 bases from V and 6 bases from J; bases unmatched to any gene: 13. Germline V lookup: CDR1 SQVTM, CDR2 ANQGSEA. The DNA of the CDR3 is TGCAGCTTTACCGGGACAGAGTTCCTCGAGCAGTACTTC. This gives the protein CSFTGTEFLEQYF.

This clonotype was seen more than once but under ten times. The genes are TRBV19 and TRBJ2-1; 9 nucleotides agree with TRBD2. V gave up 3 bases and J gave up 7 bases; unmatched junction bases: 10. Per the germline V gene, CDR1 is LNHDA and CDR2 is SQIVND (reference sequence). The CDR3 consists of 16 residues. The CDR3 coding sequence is TGTGCCAGTAGTATTGCTAGCGGGGATTTAGGGAATGAGCAGTTCTTC. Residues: CASSIASGDLGNEQFF.

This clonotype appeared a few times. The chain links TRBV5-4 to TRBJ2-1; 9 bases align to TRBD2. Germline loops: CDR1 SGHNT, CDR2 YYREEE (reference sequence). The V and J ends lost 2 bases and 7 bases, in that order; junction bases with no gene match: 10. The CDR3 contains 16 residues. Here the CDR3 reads CASSFGLATAPNEQFF. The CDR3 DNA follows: TGTGCCAGCAGCTTTGGACTAGCGACGGCCCCTAATGAGCAGTTCTTC. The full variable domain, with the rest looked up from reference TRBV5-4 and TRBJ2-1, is ETGVTQSPTHLIKTRGQQVTLRCSSQSGHNTVSWYQQALGQGPQFIFQYYREEENGRGNFPPRFSGLQFPNYSSELNVNALELDDSALYLCASSFGLATAPNEQFFGPGTRLTVL.

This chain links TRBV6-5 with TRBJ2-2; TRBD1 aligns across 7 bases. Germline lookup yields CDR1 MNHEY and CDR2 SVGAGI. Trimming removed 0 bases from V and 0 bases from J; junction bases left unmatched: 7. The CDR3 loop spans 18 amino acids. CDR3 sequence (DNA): TGTGCCAGCAGTTACTCAGATGGCGACAGGGCGAACACCGGGGAGCTGTTTTTT. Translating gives CASSYSDGDRANTGELFF.

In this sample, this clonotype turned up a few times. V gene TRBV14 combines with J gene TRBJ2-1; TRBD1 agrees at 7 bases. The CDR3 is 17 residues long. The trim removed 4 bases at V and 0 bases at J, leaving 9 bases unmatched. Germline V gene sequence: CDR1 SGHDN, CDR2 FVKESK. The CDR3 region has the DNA TGTGCCAGCAGCCCCCCCCTGTCAGGGGGCTCCTACAATGAGCAGTTCTTC. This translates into CASSPPLSGGSYNEQFF. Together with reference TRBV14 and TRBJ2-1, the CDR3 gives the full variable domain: EAGVTQFPSHSVIEKGQTVTLRCDPISGHDNLYWYRRVMGKEIKFLLHFVKESKQDESGMPNNRFLAERTGGTYSTLKVQPAELEDSGVYFCASSPPLSGGSYNEQFFGPGTRLTVL.

The CDR3 protein is CASSLVAAAAYNEQFF. As DNA, the CDR3 is TGTGCCAGCAGCTTAGTGGCAGCCGCCGCCTACAATGAGCAGTTCTTC. The J gene is TRBJ2-1, the V gene TRBV11-1; D gene uncertain. The CDR3 spans 16 residues. Germline V CDR1 and CDR2: SGHAT, FQDESV (reference sequence). Trimming left V 1 base short and J 2 bases short, with 12 bases between.

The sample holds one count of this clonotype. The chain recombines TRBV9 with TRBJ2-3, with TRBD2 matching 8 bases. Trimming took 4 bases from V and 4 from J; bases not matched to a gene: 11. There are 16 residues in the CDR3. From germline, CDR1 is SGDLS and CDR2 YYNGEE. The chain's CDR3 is CASSPRTSFSPDTQYF. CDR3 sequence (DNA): TGTGCCAGCAGCCCTCGGACTAGCTTTAGCCCAGATACGCAGTATTTT. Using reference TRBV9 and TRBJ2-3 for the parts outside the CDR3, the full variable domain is DSGVTQTPKHLITATGQRVTLRCSPRSGDLSVYWYQQSLDQGLQFLIQYYNGEERAKGNILERFSAQQFPDLHSELNLSSLELGDSALYFCASSPRTSFSPDTQYFGPGTRLTVL.

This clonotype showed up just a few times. The CDR3 DNA sequence: TGCGCCAGCAGCCAAGATGGGACAGGGGGCGAAAAACTGTTTTTT. It codes for CASSQDGTGGEKLFF. The chain couples TRBV4-3 to TRBJ1-4; TRBD1 agrees at 12 bases. CDR1 is LGHNA and CDR2 is YSLEER in the germline V gene. The CDR3 runs to 15 residues. Trimming removed 0 bases from V and 8 bases from J; junction bases left unmatched: 1.

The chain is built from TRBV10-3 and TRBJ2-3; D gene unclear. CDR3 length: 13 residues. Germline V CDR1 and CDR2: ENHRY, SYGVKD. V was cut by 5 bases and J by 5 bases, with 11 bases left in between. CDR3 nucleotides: TGTGCCATCAGTCCCGAAAACCAAGATACGCAGTATTTT. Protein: CAISPENQDTQYF.